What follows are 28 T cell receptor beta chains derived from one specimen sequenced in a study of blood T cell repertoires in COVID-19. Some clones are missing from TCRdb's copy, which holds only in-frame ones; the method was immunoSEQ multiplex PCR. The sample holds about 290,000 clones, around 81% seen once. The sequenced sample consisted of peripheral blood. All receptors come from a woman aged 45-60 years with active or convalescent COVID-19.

CDR3 DNA sequence: TGTGCCATCAATCCCGGGACAGGGTCGGCTGAAGCTTTCTTT. Translation: CAINPGTGSAEAFF. The V call is TRBV10-3, the J call TRBJ1-1, with 9 bases aligning to TRBD1. Germline V gene lookup returns CDR1 ENHRY and CDR2 SYGVKD. The trim removed 7 bases at V and 6 bases at J, leaving 9 bases unmatched. This CDR3 has 14 amino acids.

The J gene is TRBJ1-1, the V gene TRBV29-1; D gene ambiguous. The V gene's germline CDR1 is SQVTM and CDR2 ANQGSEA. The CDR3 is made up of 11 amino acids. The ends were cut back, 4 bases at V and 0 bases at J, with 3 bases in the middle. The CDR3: CSVAMNTEAFF. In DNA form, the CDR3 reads TGCAGCGTTGCAATGAACACTGAAGCTTTCTTT.

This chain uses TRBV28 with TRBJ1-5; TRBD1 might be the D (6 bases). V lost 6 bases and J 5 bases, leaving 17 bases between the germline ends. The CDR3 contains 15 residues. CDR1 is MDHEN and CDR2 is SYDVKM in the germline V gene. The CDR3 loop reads CASRRDMALDQPQHF. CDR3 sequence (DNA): TGTGCCAGCAGACGGGACATGGCACTGGATCAGCCCCAGCATTTT. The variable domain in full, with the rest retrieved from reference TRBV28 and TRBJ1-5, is DVKVTQSSRYLVKRTGEKVFLECVQDMDHENMFWYRQDPGLGLRLIYFSYDVKMKEKGDIPEGYSVSREKKERFSLILESASTNQTSMYLCASRRDMALDQPQHFGDGTRLSIL.

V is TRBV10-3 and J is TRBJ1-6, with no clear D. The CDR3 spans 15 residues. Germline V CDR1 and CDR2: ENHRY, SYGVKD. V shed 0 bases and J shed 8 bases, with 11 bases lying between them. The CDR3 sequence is CAISESGEADSPLHF. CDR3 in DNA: TGTGCCATCAGTGAGTCTGGGGAGGCCGATTCACCCCTCCACTTT.

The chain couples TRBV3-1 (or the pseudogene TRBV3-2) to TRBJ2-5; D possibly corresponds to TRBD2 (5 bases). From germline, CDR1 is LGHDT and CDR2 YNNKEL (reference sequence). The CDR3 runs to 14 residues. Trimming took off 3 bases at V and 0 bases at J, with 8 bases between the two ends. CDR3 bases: TGTGCCAGCAGCCATAGGGAGTACCAAGAGACCCAGTACTTC. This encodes CASSHREYQETQYF.

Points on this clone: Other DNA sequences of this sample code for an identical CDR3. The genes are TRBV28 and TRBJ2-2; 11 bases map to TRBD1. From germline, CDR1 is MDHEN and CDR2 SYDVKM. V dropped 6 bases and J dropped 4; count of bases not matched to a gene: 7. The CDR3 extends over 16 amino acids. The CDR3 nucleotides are TGTGCCAGCAGCCCTTCCGGGACAGGGGGCACCGGGGAGCTGTTTTTT. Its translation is CASSPSGTGGTGELFF.

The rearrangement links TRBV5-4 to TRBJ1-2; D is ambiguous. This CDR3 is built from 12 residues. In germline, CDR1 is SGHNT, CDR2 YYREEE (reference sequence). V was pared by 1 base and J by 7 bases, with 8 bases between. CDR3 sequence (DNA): TGTGCCAGCAGCTTGTTTAGATCTGGCTACACCTTC. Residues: CASSLFRSGYTF.

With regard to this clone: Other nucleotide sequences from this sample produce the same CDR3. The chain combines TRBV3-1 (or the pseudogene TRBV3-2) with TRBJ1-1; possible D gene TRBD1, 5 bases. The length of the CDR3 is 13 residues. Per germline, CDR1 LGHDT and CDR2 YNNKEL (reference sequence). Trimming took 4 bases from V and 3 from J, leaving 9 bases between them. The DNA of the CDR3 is TGTGCCAGCAGCCTTCAGGGCGACACTGAAGCTTTCTTT. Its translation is CASSLQGDTEAFF.

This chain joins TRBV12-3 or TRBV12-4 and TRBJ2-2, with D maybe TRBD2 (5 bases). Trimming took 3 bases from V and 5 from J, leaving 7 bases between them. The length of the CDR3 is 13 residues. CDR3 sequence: CASSFSGTGELFF. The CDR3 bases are TGTGCCAGCAGTTTCTCGGGAACCGGGGAGCTGTTTTTT.

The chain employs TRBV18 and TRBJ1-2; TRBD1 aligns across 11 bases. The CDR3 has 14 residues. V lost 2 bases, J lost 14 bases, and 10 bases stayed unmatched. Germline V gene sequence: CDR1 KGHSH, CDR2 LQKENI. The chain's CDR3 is CASSPNSGTGGGTF. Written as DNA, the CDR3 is TGTGCCAGCTCACCAAACTCCGGGACAGGGGGAGGAACCTTC.

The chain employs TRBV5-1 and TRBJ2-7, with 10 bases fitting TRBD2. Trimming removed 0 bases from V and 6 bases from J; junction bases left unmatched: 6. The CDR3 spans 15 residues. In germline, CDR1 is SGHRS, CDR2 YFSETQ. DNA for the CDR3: TGCGCCAGCAGCTTGGCCGTAGCGGGAGGCCTCGAGCAGTACTTC. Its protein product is CASSLAVAGGLEQYF.

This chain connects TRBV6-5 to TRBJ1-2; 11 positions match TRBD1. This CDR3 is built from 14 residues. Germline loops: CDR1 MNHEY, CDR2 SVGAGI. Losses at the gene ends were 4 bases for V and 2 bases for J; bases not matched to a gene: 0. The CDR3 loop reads CASSWDRGNYGYTF. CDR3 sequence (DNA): TGTGCCAGCAGTTGGGACAGGGGGAACTATGGCTACACCTTC.

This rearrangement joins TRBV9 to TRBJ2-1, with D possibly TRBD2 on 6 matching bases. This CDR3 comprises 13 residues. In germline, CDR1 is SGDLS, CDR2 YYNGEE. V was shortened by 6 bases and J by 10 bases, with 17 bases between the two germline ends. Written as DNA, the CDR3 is TGTGCCAGCAAGGAGGGCAATTCAGTAGAGCAGTTCTTC. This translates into CASKEGNSVEQFF.

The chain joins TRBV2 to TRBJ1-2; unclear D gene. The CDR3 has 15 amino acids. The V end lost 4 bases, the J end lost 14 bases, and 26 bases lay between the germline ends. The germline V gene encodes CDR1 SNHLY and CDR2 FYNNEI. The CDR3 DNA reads TGTGCCAGCAGTGGAAATTCGGGAGCAACCCCTCCGAGAACCTTC. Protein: CASSGNSGATPPRTF. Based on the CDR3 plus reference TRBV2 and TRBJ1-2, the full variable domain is EPEVTQTPSHQVTQMGQEVILRCVPISNHLYFYWYRQILGQKVEFLVSFYNNEISEKSEIFDDQFSVERPDGSNFTLKIRSTKLEDSAMYFCASSGNSGATPPRTFGSGTRLTVV.

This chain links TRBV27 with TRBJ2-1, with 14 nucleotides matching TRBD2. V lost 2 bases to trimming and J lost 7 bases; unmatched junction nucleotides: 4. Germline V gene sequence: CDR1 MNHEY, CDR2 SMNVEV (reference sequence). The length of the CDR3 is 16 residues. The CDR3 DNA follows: TGTGCCAGCAGTTTAGGGACTAGCGGGAGTCGTAATGAGCAGTTCTTC. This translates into CASSLGTSGSRNEQFF.

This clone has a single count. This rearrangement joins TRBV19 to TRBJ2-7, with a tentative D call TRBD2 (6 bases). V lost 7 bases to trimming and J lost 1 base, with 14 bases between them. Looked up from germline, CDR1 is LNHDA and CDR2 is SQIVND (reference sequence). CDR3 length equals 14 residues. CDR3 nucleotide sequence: TGTGCCAGTAAGAAGGAGGGAAGTTCCTACGAGCAGTACTTC. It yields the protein CASKKEGSSYEQYF.

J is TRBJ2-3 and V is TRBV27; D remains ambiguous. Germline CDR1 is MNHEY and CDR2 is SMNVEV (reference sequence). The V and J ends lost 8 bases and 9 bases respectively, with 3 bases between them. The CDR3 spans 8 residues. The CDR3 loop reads CASLTQYF. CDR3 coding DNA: TGTGCCAGCCTCACGCAGTATTTT.

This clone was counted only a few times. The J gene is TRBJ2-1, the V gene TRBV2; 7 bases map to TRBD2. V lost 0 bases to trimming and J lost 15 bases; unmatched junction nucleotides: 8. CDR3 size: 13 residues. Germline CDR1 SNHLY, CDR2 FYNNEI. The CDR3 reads CASSEAQTGGMFF. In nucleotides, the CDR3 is TGTGCCAGCAGTGAAGCGCAAACGGGAGGTATGTTCTTC.

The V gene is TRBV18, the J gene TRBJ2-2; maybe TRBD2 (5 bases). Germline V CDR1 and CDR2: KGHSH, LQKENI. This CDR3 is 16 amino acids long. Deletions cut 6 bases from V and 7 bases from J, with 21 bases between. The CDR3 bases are TGTGCCAGCTCTCCATCCGAGGACTGGAGGCGCGGGGAGCTGTTTTTT. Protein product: CASSPSEDWRRGELFF.

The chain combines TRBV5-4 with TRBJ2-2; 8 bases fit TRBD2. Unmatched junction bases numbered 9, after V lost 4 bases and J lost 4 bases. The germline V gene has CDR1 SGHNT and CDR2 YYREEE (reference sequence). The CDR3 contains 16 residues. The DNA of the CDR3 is TGTGCCAGCAGCCCCAGAGCCGGGAGGGCCACCGGGGAGCTGTTTTTT. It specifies CASSPRAGRATGELFF.

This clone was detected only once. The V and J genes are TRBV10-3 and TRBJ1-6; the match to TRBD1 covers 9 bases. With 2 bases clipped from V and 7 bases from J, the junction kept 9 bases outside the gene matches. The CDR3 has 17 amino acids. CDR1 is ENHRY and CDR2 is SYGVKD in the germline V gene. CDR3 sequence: CAISEIRPGTGNSPLHF. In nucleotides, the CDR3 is TGTGCCATCAGTGAGATTAGGCCGGGGACAGGGAATTCACCCCTCCACTTT.

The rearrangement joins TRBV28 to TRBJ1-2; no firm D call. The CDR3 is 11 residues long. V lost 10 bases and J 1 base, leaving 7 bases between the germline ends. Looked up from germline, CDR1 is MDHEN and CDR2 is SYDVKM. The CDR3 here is CAIHFNYGYTF. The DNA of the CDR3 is TGTGCCATCCATTTTAACTATGGCTACACCTTC.

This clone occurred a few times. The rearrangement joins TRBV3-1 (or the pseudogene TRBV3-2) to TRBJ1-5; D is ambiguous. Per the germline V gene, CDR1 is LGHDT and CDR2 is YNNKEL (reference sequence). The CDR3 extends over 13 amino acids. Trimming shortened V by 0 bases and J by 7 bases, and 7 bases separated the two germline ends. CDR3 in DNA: TGTGCCAGCAGCCAAGACAAGAGGCAGCCCCAGCATTTT. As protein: CASSQDKRQPQHF.

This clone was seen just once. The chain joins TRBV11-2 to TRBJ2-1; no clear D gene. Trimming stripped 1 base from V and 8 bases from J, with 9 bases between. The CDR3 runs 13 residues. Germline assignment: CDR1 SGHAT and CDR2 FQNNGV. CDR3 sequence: CASSLGPLDEQFF. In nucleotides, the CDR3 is TGTGCCAGCAGCTTAGGTCCCCTCGATGAGCAGTTCTTC.

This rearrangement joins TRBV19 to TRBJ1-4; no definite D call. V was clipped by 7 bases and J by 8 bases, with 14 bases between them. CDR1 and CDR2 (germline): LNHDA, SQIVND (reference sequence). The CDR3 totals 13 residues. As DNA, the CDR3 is TGTGCCAGTACGGAGCAAAGAGGGGAAAAACTGTTTTTT. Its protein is CASTEQRGEKLFF.

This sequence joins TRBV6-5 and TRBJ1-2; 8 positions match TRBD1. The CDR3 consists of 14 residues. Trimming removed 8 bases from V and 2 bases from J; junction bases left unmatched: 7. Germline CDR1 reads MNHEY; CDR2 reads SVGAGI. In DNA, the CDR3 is TGTGCCAGCTTTAGGACAGGGATAAACTATGGCTACACCTTC. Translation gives CASFRTGINYGYTF.

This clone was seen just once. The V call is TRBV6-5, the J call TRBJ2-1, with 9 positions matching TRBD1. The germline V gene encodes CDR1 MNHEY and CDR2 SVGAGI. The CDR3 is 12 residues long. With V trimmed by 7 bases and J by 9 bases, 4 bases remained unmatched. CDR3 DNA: TGTGCCAGCATTACAGGGGGCCTTGAGCAGTTCTTC. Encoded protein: CASITGGLEQFF.

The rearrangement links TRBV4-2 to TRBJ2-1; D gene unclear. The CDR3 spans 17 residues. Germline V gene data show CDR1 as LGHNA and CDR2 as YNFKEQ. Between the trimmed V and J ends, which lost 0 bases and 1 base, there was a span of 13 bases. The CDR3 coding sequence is TGTGCCAGCAGCCAAGATCTTTCCGGTTATTCCTACAATGAGCAGTTCTTC. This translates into CASSQDLSGYSYNEQFF.